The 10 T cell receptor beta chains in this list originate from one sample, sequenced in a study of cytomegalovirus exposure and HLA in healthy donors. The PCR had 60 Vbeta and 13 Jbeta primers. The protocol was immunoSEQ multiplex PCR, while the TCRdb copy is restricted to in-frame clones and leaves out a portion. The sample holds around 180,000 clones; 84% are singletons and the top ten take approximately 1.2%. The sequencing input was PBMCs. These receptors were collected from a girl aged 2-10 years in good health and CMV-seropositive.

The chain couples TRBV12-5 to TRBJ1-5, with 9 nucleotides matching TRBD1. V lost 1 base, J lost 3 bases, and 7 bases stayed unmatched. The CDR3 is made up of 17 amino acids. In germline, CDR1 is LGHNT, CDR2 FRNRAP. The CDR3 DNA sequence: TGTGCTAGTGGTTTGGACGGGACAGGGTACTTCAATCAGCCCCAGCATTTT. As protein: CASGLDGTGYFNQPQHF.

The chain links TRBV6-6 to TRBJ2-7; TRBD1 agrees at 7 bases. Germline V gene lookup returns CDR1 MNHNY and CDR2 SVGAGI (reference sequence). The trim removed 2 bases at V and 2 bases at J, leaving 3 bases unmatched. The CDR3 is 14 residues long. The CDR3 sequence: CASSYRDSPYEQYF. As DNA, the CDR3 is TGTGCCAGCAGTTACCGGGACAGCCCCTACGAGCAGTACTTC.

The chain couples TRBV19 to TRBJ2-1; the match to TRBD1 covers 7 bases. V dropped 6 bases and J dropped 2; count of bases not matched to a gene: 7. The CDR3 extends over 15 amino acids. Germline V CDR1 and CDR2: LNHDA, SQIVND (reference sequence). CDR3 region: CASSSDRVAYNEQFF. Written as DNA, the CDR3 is TGTGCCAGTAGCTCCGACAGGGTTGCCTACAATGAGCAGTTCTTC.

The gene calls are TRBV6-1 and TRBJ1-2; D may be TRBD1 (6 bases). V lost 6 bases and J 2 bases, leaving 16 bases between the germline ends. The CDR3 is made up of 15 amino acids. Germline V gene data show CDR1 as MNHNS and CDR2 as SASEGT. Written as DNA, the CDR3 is TGTGCCAGCAGCCCCAGGGGCCCTCGAAACTATGGCTACACCTTC. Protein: CASSPRGPRNYGYTF.

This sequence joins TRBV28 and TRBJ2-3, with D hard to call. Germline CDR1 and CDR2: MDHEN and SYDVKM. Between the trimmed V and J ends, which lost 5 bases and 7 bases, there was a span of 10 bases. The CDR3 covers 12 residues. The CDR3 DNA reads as TGTGCCAGCAGTGGCGGTTTTCATACGCAGTATTTT. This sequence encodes CASSGGFHTQYF.

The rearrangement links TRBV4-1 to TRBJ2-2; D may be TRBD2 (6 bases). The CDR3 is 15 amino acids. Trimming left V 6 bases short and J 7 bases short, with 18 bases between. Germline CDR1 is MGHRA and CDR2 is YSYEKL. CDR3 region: CASSLKGGTVGELFF. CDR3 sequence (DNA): TGCGCCAGCAGTCTCAAGGGCGGGACGGTCGGGGAGCTGTTTTTT.

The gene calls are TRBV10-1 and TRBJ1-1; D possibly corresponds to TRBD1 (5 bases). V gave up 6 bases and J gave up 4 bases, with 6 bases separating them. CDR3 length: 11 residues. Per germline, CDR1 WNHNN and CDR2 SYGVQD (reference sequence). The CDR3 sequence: CASSQGTEAFF. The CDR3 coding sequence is TGCGCCAGCAGCCAGGGCACTGAAGCTTTCTTT.

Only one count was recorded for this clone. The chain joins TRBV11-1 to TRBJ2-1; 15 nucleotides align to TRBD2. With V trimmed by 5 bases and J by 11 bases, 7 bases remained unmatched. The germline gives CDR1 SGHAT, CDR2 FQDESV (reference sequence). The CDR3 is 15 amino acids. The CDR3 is CASSAPGLAGGQQFF. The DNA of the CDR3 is TGTGCCAGCAGCGCGCCGGGACTAGCGGGAGGTCAGCAGTTCTTC.

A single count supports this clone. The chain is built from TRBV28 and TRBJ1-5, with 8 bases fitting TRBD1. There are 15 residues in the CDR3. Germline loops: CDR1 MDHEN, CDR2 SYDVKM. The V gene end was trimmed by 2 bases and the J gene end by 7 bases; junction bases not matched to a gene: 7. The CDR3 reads CASSLRTAGGQPQHF. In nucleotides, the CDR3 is TGTGCCAGCAGTTTAAGGACGGCAGGGGGCCAGCCCCAGCATTTT.

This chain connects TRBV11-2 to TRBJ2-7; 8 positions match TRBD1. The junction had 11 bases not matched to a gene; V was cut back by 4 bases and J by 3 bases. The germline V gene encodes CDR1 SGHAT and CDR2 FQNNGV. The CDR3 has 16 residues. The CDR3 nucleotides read TGTGCCAGCAGCTCCCGCGACCGGGACAGGAACTACGAGCAGTACTTC. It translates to CASSSRDRDRNYEQYF. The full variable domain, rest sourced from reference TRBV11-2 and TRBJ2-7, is EAGVAQSPRYKIIEKRQSVAFWCNPISGHATLYWYQQILGQGPKLLIQFQNNGVVDDSQLPKDRFSAERLKGVDSTLKIQPAKLEDSAVYLCASSSRDRDRNYEQYFGPGTRLTVT.